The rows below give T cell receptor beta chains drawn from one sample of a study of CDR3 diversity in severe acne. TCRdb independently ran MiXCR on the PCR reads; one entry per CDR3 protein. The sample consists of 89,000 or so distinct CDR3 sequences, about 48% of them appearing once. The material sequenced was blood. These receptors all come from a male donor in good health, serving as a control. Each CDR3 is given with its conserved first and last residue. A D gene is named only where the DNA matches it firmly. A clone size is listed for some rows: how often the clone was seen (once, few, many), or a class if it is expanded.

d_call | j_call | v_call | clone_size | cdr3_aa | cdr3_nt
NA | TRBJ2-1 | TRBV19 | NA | CASSEGRTYNEQFF | TGTGCCAGTAGTGAGGGACGGACGTACAATGAGCAGTTCTTC
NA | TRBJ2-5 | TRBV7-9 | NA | CASSFQQETQYF | TGTGCCAGCAGCTTTCAGCAAGAGACCCAGTACTTC
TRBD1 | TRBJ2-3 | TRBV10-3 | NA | CAINNGQGTDTQYF | TGTGCCATCAACAACGGACAGGGAACAGATACGCAGTATTTT
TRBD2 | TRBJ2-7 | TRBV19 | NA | CASSRVGTSVSYEQYF | TGTGCCAGTAGTAGGGTCGGGACTAGCGTATCCTACGAGCAGTACTTC
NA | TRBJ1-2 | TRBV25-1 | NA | CASSSGGTTRGGYTF | TGTGCCAGCAGTTCCGGAGGAACGACTCGGGGTGGCTACACCTTC
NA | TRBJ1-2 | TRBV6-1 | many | CASDGLGQNYGYTF | TGTGCCAGCGACGGTCTTGGGCAGAACTATGGCTACACCTTC
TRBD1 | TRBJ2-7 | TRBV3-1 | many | CASSRGTASYEQYF | TGTGCCAGCAGCCGAGGGACAGCCTCCTACGAGCAGTACTTC
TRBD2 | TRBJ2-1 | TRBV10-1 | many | CASSVRLAGGPEDNEQFF | TGCGCCAGCAGTGTTCGACTAGCGGGAGGGCCCGAGGACAATGAGCAGTTCTTC
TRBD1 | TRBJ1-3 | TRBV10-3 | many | CAIRPQTGVNTIYF | TGTGCCATCAGGCCGCAGACAGGGGTAAACACCATATATTTT
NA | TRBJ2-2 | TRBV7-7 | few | CASSPSYGDTGELFF | TGTGCTAGCAGCCCCTCCTACGGAGACACCGGGGAGCTGTTTTTT
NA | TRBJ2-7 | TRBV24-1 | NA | CATSDIYEQYF | TGTGCCACCAGTGACATATACGAGCAGTACTTC
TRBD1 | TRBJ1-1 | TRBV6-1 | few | CASTGQGFGTEAFF | TGTGCCAGCACGGGACAGGGGTTTGGGACTGAAGCTTTCTTT
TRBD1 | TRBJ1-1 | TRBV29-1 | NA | CSVKTGTTYTEAFF | TGCAGCGTAAAGACAGGGACAACTTACACTGAAGCTTTCTTT
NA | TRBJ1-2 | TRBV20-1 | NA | CSAGDNYSYTF | TGCAGTGCTGGAGATAACTATAGCTACACCTTC
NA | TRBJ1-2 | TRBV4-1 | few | CASSPLGLGYTF | TGCGCCAGCAGCCCACTGGGCCTTGGCTACACCTTC
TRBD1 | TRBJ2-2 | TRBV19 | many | CASSIRGQGRAGELFF | TGTGCCAGTAGTATTAGGGGACAGGGTAGAGCCGGGGAGCTGTTTTTT
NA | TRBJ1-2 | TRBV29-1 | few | CSVIQIYGYTF | TGCAGCGTTATACAGATCTATGGCTACACCTTC
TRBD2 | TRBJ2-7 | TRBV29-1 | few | CSVRKNLAGSYEQYF | TGCAGCGTGCGGAAAAACCTAGCGGGGTCATACGAGCAGTACTTC
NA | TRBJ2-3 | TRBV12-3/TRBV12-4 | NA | CANSLVQGPSTDTQYF | TGTGCTAACAGTTTAGTTCAGGGACCTAGCACAGATACGCAGTATTTT
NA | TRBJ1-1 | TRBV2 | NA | CASSELENTDTLF | TGTGCCAGCAGTGAGTTGGAGAACACTGATACTTTGTTT
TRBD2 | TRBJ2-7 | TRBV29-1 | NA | CSVEPRGGKRQYF | TGCAGCGTTGAACCGCGCGGGGGGAAGAGGCAGTACTTC
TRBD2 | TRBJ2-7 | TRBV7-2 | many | CASRAAGTRGYEQYF | TGTGCCAGCAGAGCCGCCGGGACTAGAGGCTACGAGCAGTACTTC
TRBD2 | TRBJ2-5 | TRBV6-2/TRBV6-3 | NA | CASSFLAGGETQYF | TGTGCCAGCAGTTTTCTAGCGGGAGGGGAGACCCAGTACTTC
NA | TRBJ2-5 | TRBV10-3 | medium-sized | CAISVGREYQETQYF | TGTGCCATCAGTGTTGGCAGGGAGTACCAAGAGACCCAGTACTTC
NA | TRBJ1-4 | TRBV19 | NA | CATNEKLFF | TGTGCAACTAATGAAAAACTGTTTTTT
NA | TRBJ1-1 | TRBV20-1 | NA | CSASRSGTYSNTEAFF | TGCAGTGCTAGCAGGTCGGGGACCTACTCGAACACTGAAGCTTTCTTT
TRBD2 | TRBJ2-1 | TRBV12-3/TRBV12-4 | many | CASSLVAGGTNEQFF | TGTGCCAGCAGTTTAGTAGCGGGGGGGACTAATGAGCAGTTCTTC
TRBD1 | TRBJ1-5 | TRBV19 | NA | CASSLTGNNQPQHF | TGTGCCAGTAGTTTGACAGGGAACAATCAGCCCCAGCATTTT
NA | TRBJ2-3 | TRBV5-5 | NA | CASSLDRVFTDTQYF | TGTGCCAGCAGCTTGGACAGGGTTTTCACAGATACGCAGTATTTT
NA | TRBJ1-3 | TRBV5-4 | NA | CASSLGRVLDGYTIYF | TGTGCCAGCAGCTTGGGCAGGGTCTTAGATGGCTACACCATATATTTT
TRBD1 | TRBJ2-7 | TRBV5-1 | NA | CASSLGRQGAYEQYF | TGTGCCAGCAGCTTAGGGAGACAGGGTGCCTACGAGCAGTACTTC
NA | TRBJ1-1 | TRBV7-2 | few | CASSPGGRENTEAFF | TGTGCCAGCAGCCCGGGCGGCCGTGAGAACACTGAAGCTTTCTTT
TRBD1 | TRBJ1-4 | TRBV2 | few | CATRPGQTNEKLFF | TGTGCCACCCGCCCGGGACAGACAAATGAAAAACTGTTTTTT
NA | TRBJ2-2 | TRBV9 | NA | CASSRVNTGELFF | TGTGCCAGCAGTCGGGTGAACACCGGGGAGCTGTTTTTT
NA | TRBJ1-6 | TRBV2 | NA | CASSTLQGSNEPRHF | TGTGCCAGCAGTACATTACAGGGCTCCAATGAGCCCCGGCACTTC
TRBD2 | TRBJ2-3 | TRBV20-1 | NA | CSARGTSGRGNTQYF | TGCAGTGCTAGAGGGACTAGCGGGAGAGGAAATACGCAGTATTTT
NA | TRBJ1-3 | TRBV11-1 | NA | CASSSQSGSGNTIYF | TGTGCCAGCAGCTCTCAGAGCGGGTCTGGAAACACCATATATTTT
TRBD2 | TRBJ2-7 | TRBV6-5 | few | CASTGGSSYEQYF | TGTGCCAGCACAGGCGGGAGCTCCTACGAGCAGTACTTC
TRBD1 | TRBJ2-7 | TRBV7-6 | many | CASSFGTGGSYEQYF | TGTGCCAGCAGCTTCGGGACAGGGGGCTCCTACGAGCAGTACTTC
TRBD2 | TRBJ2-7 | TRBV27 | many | CASSWNSGSYEQYF | TGTGCCAGCAGTTGGAATAGCGGGAGCTACGAGCAGTACTTC
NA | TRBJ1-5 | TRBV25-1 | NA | CASSSRANSNQPQHF | TGTGCCAGCAGTTCCAGGGCCAATAGCAATCAGCCCCAGCATTTT
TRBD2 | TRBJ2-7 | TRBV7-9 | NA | CASSSGLAGGNVGSYEQYF | TGTGCCAGCAGCTCGGGACTAGCGGGGGGGAACGTTGGCTCCTACGAGCAGTACTTC
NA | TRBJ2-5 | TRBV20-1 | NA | CSASTRKETQYF | TGCAGTGCTAGTACGAGAAAAGAGACCCAGTACTTC
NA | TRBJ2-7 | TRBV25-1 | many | CASSDSSAGASYEQYF | TGTGCCAGCAGTGACTCCTCGGCGGGGGCATCCTACGAGCAGTACTTC
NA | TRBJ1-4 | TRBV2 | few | CASRRDGPNEKLFF | TGTGCCAGCAGAAGGGACGGACCTAATGAAAAACTGTTTTTT
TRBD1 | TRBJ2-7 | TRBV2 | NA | CASTGQGAYEQYF | TGTGCCAGCACTGGACAGGGTGCATACGAGCAGTACTTC
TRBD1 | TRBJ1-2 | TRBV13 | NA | CASSGDRGDYGYTF | TGTGCCAGCAGCGGCGACAGGGGTGACTATGGCTACACCTTC
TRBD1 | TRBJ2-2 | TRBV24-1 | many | CATSERGRLTGELFF | TGTGCCACCAGTGAAAGGGGGCGCCTCACCGGGGAGCTGTTTTTT
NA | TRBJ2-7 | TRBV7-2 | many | CASSGDGGSYEQYF | TGTGCCAGCAGCGGGGACGGTGGCTCCTACGAGCAGTACTTC
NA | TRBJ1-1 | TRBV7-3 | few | CASSGQLEAFF | TGTGCCAGCAGCGGACAGCTTGAAGCTTTCTTT
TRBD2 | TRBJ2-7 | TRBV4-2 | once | CASSQETLAGGRGYEQYF | TGTGCCAGCAGCCAAGAGACCCTAGCGGGGGGGAGGGGATACGAGCAGTACTTC
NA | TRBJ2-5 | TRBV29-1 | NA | CSVGSVYQETQYF | TGCAGCGTTGGATCAGTGTACCAAGAGACCCAGTACTTC